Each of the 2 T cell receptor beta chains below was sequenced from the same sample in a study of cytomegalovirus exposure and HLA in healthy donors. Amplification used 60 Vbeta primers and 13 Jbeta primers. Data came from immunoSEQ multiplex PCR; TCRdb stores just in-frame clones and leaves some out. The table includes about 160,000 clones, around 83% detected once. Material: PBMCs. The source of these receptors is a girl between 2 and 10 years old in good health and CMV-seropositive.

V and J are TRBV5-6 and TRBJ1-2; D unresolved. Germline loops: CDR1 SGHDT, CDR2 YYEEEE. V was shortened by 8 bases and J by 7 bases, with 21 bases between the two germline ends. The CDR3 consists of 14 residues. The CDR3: CASSLAGPVSGYTF. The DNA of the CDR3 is TGTGCCAGTTCCTTAGCCGGTCCCGTCAGTGGCTACACCTTC.

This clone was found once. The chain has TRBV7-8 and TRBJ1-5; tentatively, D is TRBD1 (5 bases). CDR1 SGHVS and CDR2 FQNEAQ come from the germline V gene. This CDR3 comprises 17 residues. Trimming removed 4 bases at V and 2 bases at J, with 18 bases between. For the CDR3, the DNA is TGTGCCAGCAGCTCGCGAAGGACATCGGTTGGCAATCAGCCCCAGCATTTT. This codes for CASSSRRTSVGNQPQHF.